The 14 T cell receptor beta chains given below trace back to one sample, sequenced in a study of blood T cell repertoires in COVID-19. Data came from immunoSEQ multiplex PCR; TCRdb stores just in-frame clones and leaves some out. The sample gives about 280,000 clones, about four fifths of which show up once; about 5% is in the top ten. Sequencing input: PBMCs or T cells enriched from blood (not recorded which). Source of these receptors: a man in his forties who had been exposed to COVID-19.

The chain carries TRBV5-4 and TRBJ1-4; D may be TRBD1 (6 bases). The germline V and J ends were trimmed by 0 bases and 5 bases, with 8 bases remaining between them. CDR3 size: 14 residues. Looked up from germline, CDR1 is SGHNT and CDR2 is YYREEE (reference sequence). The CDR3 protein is CASSLGTVNEKLFF. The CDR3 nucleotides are TGTGCCAGCAGCTTGGGGACAGTAAATGAAAAACTGTTTTTT. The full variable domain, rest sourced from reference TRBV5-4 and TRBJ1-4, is ETGVTQSPTHLIKTRGQQVTLRCSSQSGHNTVSWYQQALGQGPQFIFQYYREEENGRGNFPPRFSGLQFPNYSSELNVNALELDDSALYLCASSLGTVNEKLFFGSGTQLSVL.

DNA for the CDR3: TGTGCCAGCAGCGCGGGGGACAGGTATAATTCACCCCTCCACTTT. Translating it yields CASSAGDRYNSPLHF. This chain links TRBV9 with TRBJ1-6; TRBD1 matches 8 bases. The CDR3 is 15 residues long. V was clipped by 3 bases and J by 4 bases; unmatched bases: 3. Per germline, CDR1 SGDLS and CDR2 YYNGEE.

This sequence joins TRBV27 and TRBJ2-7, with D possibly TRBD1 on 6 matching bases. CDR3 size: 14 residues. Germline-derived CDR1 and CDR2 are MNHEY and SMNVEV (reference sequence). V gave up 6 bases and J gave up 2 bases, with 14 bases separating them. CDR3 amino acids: CASSLGRGPYEQYF. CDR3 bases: TGTGCCAGCAGCTTGGGCAGGGGCCCCTACGAGCAGTACTTC.

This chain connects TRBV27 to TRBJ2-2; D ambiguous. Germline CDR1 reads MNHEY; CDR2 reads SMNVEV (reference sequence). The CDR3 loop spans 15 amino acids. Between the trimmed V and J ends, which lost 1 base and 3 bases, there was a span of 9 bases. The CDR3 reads CASSLYPRDTGELFF. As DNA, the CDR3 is TGTGCCAGCAGTTTATACCCACGGGACACCGGGGAGCTGTTTTTT.

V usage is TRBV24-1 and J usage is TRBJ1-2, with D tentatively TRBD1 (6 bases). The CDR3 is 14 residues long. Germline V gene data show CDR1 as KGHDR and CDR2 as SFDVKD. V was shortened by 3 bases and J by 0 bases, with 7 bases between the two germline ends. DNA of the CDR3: TGTGCCACCAGTGATGCAGGGGCTAACTATGGCTACACCTTC. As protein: CATSDAGANYGYTF.

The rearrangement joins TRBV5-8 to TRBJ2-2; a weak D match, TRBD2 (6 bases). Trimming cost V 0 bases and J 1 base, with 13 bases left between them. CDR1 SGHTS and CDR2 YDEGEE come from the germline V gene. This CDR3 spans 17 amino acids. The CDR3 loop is CASSLEIGGKNTGELFF. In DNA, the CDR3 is TGTGCCAGCAGCTTGGAAATCGGAGGGAAGAACACCGGGGAGCTGTTTTTT.

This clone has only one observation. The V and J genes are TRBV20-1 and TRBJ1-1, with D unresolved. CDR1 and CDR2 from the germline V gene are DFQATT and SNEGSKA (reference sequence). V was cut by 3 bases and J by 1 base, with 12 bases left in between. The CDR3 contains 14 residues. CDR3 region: CSASDGNSNTEAFF. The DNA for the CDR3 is TGCAGTGCTAGTGATGGTAACTCGAACACTGAAGCTTTCTTT.

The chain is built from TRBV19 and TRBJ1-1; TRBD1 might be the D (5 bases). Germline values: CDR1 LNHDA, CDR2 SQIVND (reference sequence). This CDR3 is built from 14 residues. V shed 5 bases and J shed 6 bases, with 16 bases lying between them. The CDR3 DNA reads TGTGCCAGTAGTTTCGCCGACAGAAGCTCTGAAGCTTTCTTT. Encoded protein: CASSFADRSSEAFF.

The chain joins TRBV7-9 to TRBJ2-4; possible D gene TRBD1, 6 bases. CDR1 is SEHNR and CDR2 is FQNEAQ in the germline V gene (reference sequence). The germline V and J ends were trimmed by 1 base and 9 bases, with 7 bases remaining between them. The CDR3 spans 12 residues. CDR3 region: CASSLVQGIQYF. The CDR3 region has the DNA TGTGCCAGCAGCTTAGTACAGGGCATTCAGTACTTC. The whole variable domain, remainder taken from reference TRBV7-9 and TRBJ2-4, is DTGVSQNPRHKITKRGQNVTFRCDPISEHNRLYWYRQTLGQGPEFLTYFQNEAQLEKSRLLSDRFSAERPKGSFSTLEIQRTEQGDSAMYLCASSLVQGIQYFGAGTRLSVL.

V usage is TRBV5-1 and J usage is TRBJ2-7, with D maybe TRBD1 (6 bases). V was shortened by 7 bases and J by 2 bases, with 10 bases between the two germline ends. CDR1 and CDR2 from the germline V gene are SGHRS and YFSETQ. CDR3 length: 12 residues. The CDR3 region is CASSTGTYEQYF. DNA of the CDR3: TGCGCCAGCTCGACAGGAACCTACGAGCAGTACTTC.

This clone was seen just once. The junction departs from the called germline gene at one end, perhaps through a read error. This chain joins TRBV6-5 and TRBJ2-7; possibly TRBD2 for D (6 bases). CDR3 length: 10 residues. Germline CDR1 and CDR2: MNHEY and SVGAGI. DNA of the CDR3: TGTGCCAGCAGCGGGGGAGGAAAATTCTTC. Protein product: CASSGGGKFF.

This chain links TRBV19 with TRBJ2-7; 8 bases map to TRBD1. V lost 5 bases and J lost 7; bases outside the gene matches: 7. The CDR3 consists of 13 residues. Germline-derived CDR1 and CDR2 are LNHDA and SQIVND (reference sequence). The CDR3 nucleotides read TGTGCCAGTAGTTTGCAGGGGGCTCGGGAGCAGTACTTC. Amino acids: CASSLQGAREQYF.

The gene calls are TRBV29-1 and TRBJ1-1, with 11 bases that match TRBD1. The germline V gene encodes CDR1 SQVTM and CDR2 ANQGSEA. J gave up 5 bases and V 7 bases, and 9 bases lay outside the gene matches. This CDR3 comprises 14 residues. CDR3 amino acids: CSEHSDRGRTEAFF. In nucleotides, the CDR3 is TGCAGCGAGCACTCGGACAGGGGGCGGACTGAAGCTTTCTTT. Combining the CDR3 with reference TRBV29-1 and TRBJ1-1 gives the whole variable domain SAVISQKPSRDICQRGTSLTIQCQVDSQVTMMFWYRQQPGQSLTLIATANQGSEATYESGFVIDKFPISRPNLTFSTLTVSNMSPEDSSIYLCSEHSDRGRTEAFFGQGTRLTVV.

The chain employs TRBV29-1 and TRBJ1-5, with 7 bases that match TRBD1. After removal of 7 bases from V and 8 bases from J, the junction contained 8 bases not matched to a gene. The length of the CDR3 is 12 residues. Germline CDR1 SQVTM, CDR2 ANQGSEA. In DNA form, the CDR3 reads TGCAGCGCCCAGGGGGAGGCGAAGCCCCAGCATTTT. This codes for CSAQGEAKPQHF.